Listed below are T cell receptor beta chains from one sample, sequenced in a study of blood T cells in healthy people across ages. One entry per CDR3 protein results from TCRdb running MiXCR on the 5' RACE reads. Counted here are over 1.5 million distinct CDR3 sequences, around half occurring once; the ten biggest clones make up 2.1%. The sample consisted of blood. Source of these receptors: a woman in her thirties or forties in good health. Both conserved end residues are part of each CDR3. D genes are given only for firm matches. Size tells how often a clone was seen (once, few, many) or the class of an expanded clone, and some rows leave it out.

j_call d_call clone_size v_call cdr3_aa cdr3_nt
TRBJ2-3 - - TRBV21-1 CASSNKDSFTDTQYF TGTGCCAGCAGCAATAAAGACAGCTTTACAGATACGCAGTATTTT
TRBJ2-7 - - TRBV7-2 CASSLKGTGPIYEQYF TGTGCCAGCAGCTTAAAGGGAACAGGCCCTATCTACGAGCAGTACTTC
TRBJ2-1 - - TRBV20-1 CSEKKRVSYNEQFF TGCAGTGAAAAGAAGCGGGTCTCCTACAATGAGCAGTTCTTC
TRBJ1-6 - few TRBV6-5 CASSYSRWGRGNSPLHF TGTGCCAGCAGTTACTCTAGATGGGGAAGGGGGAATTCACCCCTCCACTTT
TRBJ1-4 - few TRBV12-3/TRBV12-4 CASSRGANEKLFF TGTGCCAGCAGCCGGGGCGCTAATGAAAAACTGTTTTTT
TRBJ2-3 - few TRBV20-1 CSARIAGRDTQYF TGCAGTGCTAGGATCGCGGGGCGCGATACGCAGTATTTT
TRBJ2-1 TRBD1 - TRBV6-2/TRBV6-3 CASSPPRQGASSYNEQFF TGTGCCAGCAGTCCACCCAGACAGGGGGCTAGCTCCTACAATGAGCAGTTCTTC
TRBJ1-2 - few TRBV25-1 CASSEYMSGGYTF TGTGCCAGCAGTGAATATATGTCTGGCGGCTACACCTTC
TRBJ2-7 TRBD1 - TRBV6-5 CASSYSGTGGKQYF TGTGCCAGCAGTTACTCGGGGACAGGGGGCAAGCAGTACTTC
TRBJ2-5 - - TRBV12-3/TRBV12-4 CASRQRGGETQYF TGTGCCAGCAGACAACGAGGGGGGGAGACCCAGTACTTC
TRBJ1-1 - - TRBV20-1 CSAILPMNTEAFF TGCAGTGCTATACTACCCATGAACACTGAAGCTTTCTTT
TRBJ1-2 TRBD1 - TRBV7-9 CASSGLDRDGGYTF TGTGCCAGCAGCGGACTCGACAGGGACGGTGGCTACACCTTC
TRBJ1-2 - few TRBV7-2 CASSFSPGTPYGYTF TGTGCCAGCAGCTTTTCTCCCGGGACACCTTATGGCTACACCTTC
TRBJ2-1 - few TRBV6-5 CASSYSPVRNEQFF TGTGCCAGCAGTTACTCTCCGGTTCGCAATGAGCAGTTCTTC
TRBJ2-1 TRBD1 many TRBV7-2 CASTPGQKYNEQFF TGTGCCAGCACCCCGGGACAGAAGTACAATGAGCAGTTCTTC
TRBJ1-2 - once TRBV28 CASSYNGRDTYGYIF TGTGCCAGCAGTTATAATGGGCGGGACACCTATGGCTACATCTTC
TRBJ2-5 - - TRBV7-7 CASSLNGRGGQETQYF TGTGCTAGCAGCTTAAATGGCCGAGGGGGACAAGAGACCCAGTACTTC
TRBJ1-5 - - TRBV6-2/TRBV6-3 CASRPSGARNQPQHF TGTGCCAGCAGACCATCAGGGGCGCGCAATCAGCCCCAGCATTTT
TRBJ2-7 TRBD2 - TRBV15 CATSRGGGFPEQYF TGTGCCACCAGCAGAGGGGGGGGATTTCCCGAGCAGTACTTC
TRBJ1-4 - - TRBV5-1 CASSFGRGEEKLFF TGCGCCAGCAGCTTTGGCAGGGGTGAGGAAAAACTGTTTTTT
TRBJ2-1 TRBD2 - TRBV2 CASSEYGRASGYNEQFF TGTGCCAGCAGTGAATATGGGAGGGCTAGCGGCTACAATGAGCAGTTCTTC
TRBJ2-1 - - TRBV13 CASSARLGGGHQSYNEQFF TGTGCCAGCAGCGCCCGACTCGGCGGGGGCCACCAGTCCTACAATGAGCAGTTCTTC
TRBJ2-5 - - TRBV4-2 CASSQDPWGAGETQYF TGTGCCAGCAGCCAAGATCCCTGGGGCGCAGGAGAGACCCAGTACTTC
TRBJ2-7 TRBD1 once TRBV5-1 CASREGTASSYEQYF TGCGCCAGCAGGGAAGGGACAGCCTCCTCCTACGAGCAGTACTTC
TRBJ2-6 TRBD1 - TRBV7-9 CASSGRQGSDSGANVLTF TGTGCCAGCAGCGGCCGACAGGGGAGTGACTCTGGGGCCAACGTCCTGACTTTC
TRBJ2-7 - few TRBV12-3/TRBV12-4 CASSKLQGTYEQYF TGTGCCAGCAGCAAACTACAAGGGACCTACGAGCAGTACTTC
TRBJ2-5 - few TRBV29-1 CSVEAGETQYF TGCAGCGTTGAGGCGGGAGAGACCCAGTACTTC
TRBJ2-1 TRBD2 - TRBV3-1 CASSRGLAGGNSYNEQFF TGTGCCAGCAGCCGGGGACTTGCGGGGGGGAACTCCTACAATGAGCAGTTCTTC
TRBJ2-5 - - TRBV27 CASSWTWRQALEETQYF TGTGCCAGCAGTTGGACTTGGAGACAGGCGCTAGAAGAGACCCAGTACTTC